One T cell receptor (beta chain) is described in this entry. Its antigen remains unidentified. There are no base qualities to consult, and no much larger clone falls within one base. This sample was included in a study of OX40 agonist ivuxolimab in advanced cancers. Notes on the research overall: Ivuxolimab was a fully human IgG2 agonistic monoclonal antibody targeting the costimulatory receptor OX40 (CD134). Intravenous ivuxolimab was administered to patients every 2 weeks at six dose levels: 0.01, 0.1, 0.3, 1.5, 3 and 10 mg/kg. Among the roughly 50 dose-escalation patients, 19 had hepatocellular carcinoma, approximately 15 melanoma, 9 renal cell carcinoma and 9 head and neck cancer. In the dose-escalation cohort, 75% to 90% of patients were male, and the mean age was roughly 60 years with a range of about 20 to 90. Patients were allowed to have had prior anti-PD-1, anti-PD-L1 or anti-CTLA-4 therapy, and approximately 40% of the dose-escalation patients had previously received checkpoint inhibitors. Partial responses occurred in three dose-escalation patients, of whom one had hepatocellular carcinoma and two had cutaneous melanoma. Peripheral TCRbeta sequencing was intended to test whether TCR sequence diversity was altered and clonal T-cell expansion was caused by ivuxolimab. The paper covers the monotherapy dose-escalation part of the phase I ivuxolimab trial, which included N ≈ 57 patients. Study-wide findings and limitations: The antigen specificity of the peripheral T cells that underwent clonal expansion was not determined. At doses from 0.1 to 3.0 mg/kg, clonal expansion was seen in both CD4+ and CD8+ blood T cells between baseline and week 6. Low levels of normalized T-cell clonal expansion were also seen in some nonresponding patients. After ivuxolimab, CD8+ T cells had more expanded clones than CD4+ T cells on average. In the 0.1-3.0 mg/kg groups, partial responders had among the lowest normalized peripheral clonal expansion, particularly in CD8+ T cells.

For sequencing of the TCRbeta CDR3 region, genomic DNA was extracted from the sorted cells. The immunoSEQ Assay was used for sequencing of TCRbeta CDR3 regions. In its TCRdb copy, this immuneACCESS table keeps in-frame sequences only and misses some clones. Where compared with another copy, unresolved V genes explain less than half of these, and the others have no known cause. This sample gives around 140,000 clones in total; 90% to 95% of them show up just once. Roughly 1% of the sample rests with the top ten. Patients with a history of autoimmune disease or receiving systemic immunosuppression were excluded from the trial. In every dose cohort, peripheral blood was drawn for TCR sequencing at baseline, cycle 4 day 1, and cycle 7 day 1. The samples were taken from a phase I, first-in-human, multicenter, open-label dose-escalation trial of ivuxolimab. The trial enrolled adults with locally advanced or metastatic head and neck squamous cell, hepatocellular, melanoma or renal cell carcinoma. Before TCR sequencing, CD4+ T cells and CD8+ T cells from peripheral blood were sorted into separate populations.

The CDR3 numbers 15 residues from cysteine through phenylalanine. The read is trimmed to its CDR3 DNA, 45 bases read in frame from base 1. Relative to germline, V is 7 bases shorter and J is 0 bases shorter, with 14 bases between their ends. CDR1 and CDR2, looked up from the germline V gene, are SGHTS and YDEGEE. The clonotype was recovered from an adult with an advanced solid tumor such as melanoma, head and neck, liver or kidney cancer. Recombination connected TRBV5-8 to TRBJ1-5; the D region possibly corresponds to TRBD1 (5 bases align). Source: CD4+ or CD8+ T cells sorted from blood, taken in a trial of the OX40 agonist ivuxolimab. The DNA reads TGTGCCAGCGTCCTCCAGGGATATAGCAATCAGCCCCAGCATTTT. Its coded protein is CASVLQGYSNQPQHF.